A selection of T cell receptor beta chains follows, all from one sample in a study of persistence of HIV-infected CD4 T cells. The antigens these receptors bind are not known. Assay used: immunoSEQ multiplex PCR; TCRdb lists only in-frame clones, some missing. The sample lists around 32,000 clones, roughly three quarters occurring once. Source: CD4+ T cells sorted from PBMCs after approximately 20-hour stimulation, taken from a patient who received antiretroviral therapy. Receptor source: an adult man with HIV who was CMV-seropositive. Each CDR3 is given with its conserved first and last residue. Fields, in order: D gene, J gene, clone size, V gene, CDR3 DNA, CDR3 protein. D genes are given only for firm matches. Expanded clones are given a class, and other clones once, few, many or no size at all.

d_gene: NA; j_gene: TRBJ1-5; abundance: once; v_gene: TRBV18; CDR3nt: TGTGCCAGCTCACCAACCAAGGGTGTGGGCCAGCCCCAGCATTTT; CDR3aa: CASSPTKGVGQPQHF
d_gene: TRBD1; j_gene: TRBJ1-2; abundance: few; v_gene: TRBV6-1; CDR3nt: TGTGCCAGCAGTGTTGGGACAGGGGGAATCAGCTATGGCTACACCTTC; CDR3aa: CASSVGTGGISYGYTF
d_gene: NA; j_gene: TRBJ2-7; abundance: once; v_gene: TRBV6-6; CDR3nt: TGTGCCAGCAGTTACGGGGTAGGGGCCTACGAGCAGTACTTC; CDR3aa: CASSYGVGAYEQYF
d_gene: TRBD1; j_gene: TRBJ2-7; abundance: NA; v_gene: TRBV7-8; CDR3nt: TGTGCCAGCAGCTTAGGGGACAGCCTTGGGGCTTACGAGCAGTACTTC; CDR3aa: CASSLGDSLGAYEQYF
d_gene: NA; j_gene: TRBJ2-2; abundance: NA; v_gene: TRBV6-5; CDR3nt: TGTGCCAGCAGTTACTCTTTCAGGGGGGACACCGGGGAGCTGTTTTTT; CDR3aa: CASSYSFRGDTGELFF
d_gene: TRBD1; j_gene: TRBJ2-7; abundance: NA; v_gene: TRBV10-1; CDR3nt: TGCGCCACCGCCGAGGGACAGGGACCCTACGAGCAGTACTTC; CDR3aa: CATAEGQGPYEQYF
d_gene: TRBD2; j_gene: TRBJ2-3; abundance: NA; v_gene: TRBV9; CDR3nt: TGTGCCAGCAGCCCGGGACTAGCGGGGGGGATGACAGATACGCAGTATTTT; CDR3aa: CASSPGLAGGMTDTQYF
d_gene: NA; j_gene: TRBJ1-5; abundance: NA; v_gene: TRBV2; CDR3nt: TGTGCCAGCAGTGAAGCAGACAGAACGCGCCAGCCCCAGCATTTT; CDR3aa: CASSEADRTRQPQHF
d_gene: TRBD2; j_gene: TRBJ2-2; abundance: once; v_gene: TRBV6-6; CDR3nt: TGTGCCAGCAGTCGTTGGGGGGGGTCGAACACCGGGGAGCTGTTTTTT; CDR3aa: CASSRWGGSNTGELFF
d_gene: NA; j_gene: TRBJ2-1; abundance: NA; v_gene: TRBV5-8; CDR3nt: TGTGCCAGCAGCTTGGTTCAGAGGTACAATGAGCAGTTCTTC; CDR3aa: CASSLVQRYNEQFF
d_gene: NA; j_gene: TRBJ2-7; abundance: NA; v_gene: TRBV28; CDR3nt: TGTGCCAGCAGCCTCGACACCCTCTCCACGGAGCAGTACTTC; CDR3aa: CASSLDTLSTEQYF
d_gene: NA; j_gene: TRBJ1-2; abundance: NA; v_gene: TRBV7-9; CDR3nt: TGTGCCAGCAGCCCCAGGACCGGGAACTATGGCTACACCTTC; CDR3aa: CASSPRTGNYGYTF
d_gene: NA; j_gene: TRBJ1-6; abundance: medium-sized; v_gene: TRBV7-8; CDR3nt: TGTGCCAGCAGCTTAAGGAACAGCGCTTCACCCCTCCACTTT; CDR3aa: CASSLRNSASPLHF
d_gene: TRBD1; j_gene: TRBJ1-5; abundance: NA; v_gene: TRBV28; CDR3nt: TGTGCCAGCAGTCTCCCCCCGGGGACAGGGGCGCTTTATAGCAATCAGCCCCAGCATTTT; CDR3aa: CASSLPPGTGALYSNQPQHF
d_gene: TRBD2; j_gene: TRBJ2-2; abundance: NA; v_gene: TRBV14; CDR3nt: TGTGCCAGCAGCCAAGAAAGACTTTTGGCGGGGGGTAACACCGGGGAGCTGTTTTTT; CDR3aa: CASSQERLLAGGNTGELFF
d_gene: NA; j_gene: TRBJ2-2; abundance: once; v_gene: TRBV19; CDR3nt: TGTGCCAGTACTGGTCCAGGGGCAGGGAACACCGGGGAGCTGTTTTTT; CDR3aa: CASTGPGAGNTGELFF
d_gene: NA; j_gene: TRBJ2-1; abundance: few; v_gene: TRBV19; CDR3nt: TGTGCCAGTAACCCGAGGAACAGACTAAATGAGCAGTTCTTC; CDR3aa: CASNPRNRLNEQFF
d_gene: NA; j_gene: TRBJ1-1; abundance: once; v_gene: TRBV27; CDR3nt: TGTGCCAGCAGTTTGTCCCCAACTACACTGAACACTGAAGCTTTCTTT; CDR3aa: CASSLSPTTLNTEAFF
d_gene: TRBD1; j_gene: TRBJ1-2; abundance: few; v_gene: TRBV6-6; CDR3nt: TGTGCCAGCAGTCCCGGACAGGGACATGGCTACACCTTC; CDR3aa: CASSPGQGHGYTF
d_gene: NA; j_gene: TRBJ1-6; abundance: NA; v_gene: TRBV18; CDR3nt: TGTGCCAGCTCACCGGCAGGGCCCTCAGCCCTCCACTTT; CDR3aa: CASSPAGPSALHF
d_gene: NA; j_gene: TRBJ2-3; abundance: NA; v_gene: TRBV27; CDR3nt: TGTGCCAGCAGTTTAAGACAGGGCACAGATACGCAGTATTTT; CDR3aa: CASSLRQGTDTQYF
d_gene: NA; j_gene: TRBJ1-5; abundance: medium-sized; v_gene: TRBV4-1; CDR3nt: TGCGCCAGCAGCCAAGTCCGGGACAGCAATCAGCCCCAGCATTTT; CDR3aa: CASSQVRDSNQPQHF
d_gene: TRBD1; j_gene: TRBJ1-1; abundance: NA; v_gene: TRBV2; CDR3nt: TGTGCCAGCGAGGGACAGGGGGCAACTGAAGCTTTCTTT; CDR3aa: CASEGQGATEAFF
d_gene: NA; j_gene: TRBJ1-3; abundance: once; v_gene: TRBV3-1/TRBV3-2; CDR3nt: TGTGCCAGCAGCCAAGTTAGATCAGGGTCGGCTGGAAACACCATATATTTT; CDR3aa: CASSQVRSGSAGNTIYF
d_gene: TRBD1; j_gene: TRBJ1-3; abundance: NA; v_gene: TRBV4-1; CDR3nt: TGCGCCAGCAGCACTGGACAGGGATCGGCTGGAAACACCATATATTTT; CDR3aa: CASSTGQGSAGNTIYF
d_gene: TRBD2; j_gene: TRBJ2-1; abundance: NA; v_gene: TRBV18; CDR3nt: TGTGCCAGCTCACCCCTACCGCCGCAGCGGGGTATGGGTGAGCAGTTCTTC; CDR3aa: CASSPLPPQRGMGEQFF
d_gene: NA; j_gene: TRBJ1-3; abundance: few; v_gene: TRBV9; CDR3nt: TGTGCCAGCAGCGTATCGGCAGGGAGGGGAAACACCATATATTTT; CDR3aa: CASSVSAGRGNTIYF
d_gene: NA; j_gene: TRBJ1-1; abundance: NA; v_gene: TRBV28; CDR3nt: TGTGCCAGCAGCCCAGCCCTCGGGGGCGGCACTGAAGCTTTCTTT; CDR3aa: CASSPALGGGTEAFF
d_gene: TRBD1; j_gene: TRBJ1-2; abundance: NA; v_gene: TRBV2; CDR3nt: TGTGCCAGCAGCCTGGATGGACGAGGGGGACAGGGGGCGAACGGCTACACCTTC; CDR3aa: CASSLDGRGGQGANGYTF
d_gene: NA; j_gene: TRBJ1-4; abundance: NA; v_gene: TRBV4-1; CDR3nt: TGCGCCAGCAGCCAAGATCCCGGGAATGAAAAACTGTTTTTT; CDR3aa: CASSQDPGNEKLFF
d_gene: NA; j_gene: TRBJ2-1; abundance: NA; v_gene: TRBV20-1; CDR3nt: TGCAGTGCTAGGGGGGCGAATGAGCAGTTCTTC; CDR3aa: CSARGANEQFF
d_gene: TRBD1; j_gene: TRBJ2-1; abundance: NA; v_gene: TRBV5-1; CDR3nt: TGCGCCAGCAGCTTAAAAGGGGGCAGTGAGCAGTTCTTC; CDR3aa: CASSLKGGSEQFF
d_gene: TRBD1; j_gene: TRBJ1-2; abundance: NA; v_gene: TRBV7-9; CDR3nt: TGTGCCAGCAGCCGTGGGCGAGGGACAGACTATGGCTACACCTTC; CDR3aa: CASSRGRGTDYGYTF
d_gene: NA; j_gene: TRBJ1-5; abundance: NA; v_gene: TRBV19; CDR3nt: TGTGCCAGTAGTATGACGGGGGAGCTCAATCAGCCCCAGCATTTT; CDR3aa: CASSMTGELNQPQHF
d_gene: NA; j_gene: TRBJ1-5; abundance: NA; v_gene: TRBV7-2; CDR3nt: TGTGCCAGCGGATATATCGGTGGTTCCAATCAGCCCCAGCATTTT; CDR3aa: CASGYIGGSNQPQHF
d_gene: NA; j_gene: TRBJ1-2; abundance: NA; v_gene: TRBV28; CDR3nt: TGTGCCAGCAGTTTAGGAGGGGACTATGGCTACACCTTC; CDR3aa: CASSLGGDYGYTF
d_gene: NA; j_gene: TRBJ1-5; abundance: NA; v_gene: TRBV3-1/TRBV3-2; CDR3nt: TGTGCCAGCAGCCAAGGTGCCAGCAGTAGCAATCAGCCCCAGCATTTT; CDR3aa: CASSQGASSSNQPQHF
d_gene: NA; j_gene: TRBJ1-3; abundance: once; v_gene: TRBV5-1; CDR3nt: TGCGCCAGCAGGTTGAATTCCCAGGGAAGAGCTGGAAACACCATATATTTT; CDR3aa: CASRLNSQGRAGNTIYF
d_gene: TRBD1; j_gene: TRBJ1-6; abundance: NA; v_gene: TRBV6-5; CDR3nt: TGTGCCAGCGGGGGACAGGGGAATTCACCCCTCCACTTT; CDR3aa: CASGGQGNSPLHF
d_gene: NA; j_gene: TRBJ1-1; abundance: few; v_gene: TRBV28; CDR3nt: TGTGCCAGCATTCCACAAGGGCTGGAGACTGAAGCTTTCTTT; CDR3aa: CASIPQGLETEAFF
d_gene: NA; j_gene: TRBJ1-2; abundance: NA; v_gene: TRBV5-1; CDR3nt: TGCGCCAGCAGCTTGGAGCAGCCTTCTTATGGCTACACCTTC; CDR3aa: CASSLEQPSYGYTF
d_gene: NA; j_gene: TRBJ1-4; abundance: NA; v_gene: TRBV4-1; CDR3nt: TGCGCCAGCAGCCAAGATCGGGAGAGGCTGAGGGAAAAACTGTTTTTT; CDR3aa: CASSQDRERLREKLFF
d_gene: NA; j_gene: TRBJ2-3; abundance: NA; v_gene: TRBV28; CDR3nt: TGTGCCAGCACGAGACTGGCGAATTCAGATACGCAGTATTTT; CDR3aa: CASTRLANSDTQYF
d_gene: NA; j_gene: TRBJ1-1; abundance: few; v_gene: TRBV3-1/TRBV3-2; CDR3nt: TGTGCCAGCAGCCTGACTCGTCCCCCCACTGAAGCTTTCTTT; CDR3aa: CASSLTRPPTEAFF
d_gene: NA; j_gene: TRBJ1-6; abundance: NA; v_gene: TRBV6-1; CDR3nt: TGTGCCAGCAGTGATCTCACCGGGACAAGGAATTCACCCCTCCACTTT; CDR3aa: CASSDLTGTRNSPLHF
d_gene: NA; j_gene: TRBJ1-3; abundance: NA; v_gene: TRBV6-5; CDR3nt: TGTGCCAGCACCCAATGGGTTAGAACTGGAAACACCATATATTTT; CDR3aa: CASTQWVRTGNTIYF
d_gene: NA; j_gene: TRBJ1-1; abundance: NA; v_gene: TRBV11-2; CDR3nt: TGTGCCAGCAGCTTAAACCCGGGGATGAACACTGAAGCTTTCTTT; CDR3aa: CASSLNPGMNTEAFF